The T cell receptor beta chain under discussion was sequenced for a study of response to subunit inactivated influenza vaccine listed by TCRdb under 2018. Context from the whole study: Deep quantitative T cell receptor repertoire profiling was used in the study to track responses to a trivalent subunit inactivated influenza vaccine.

For this clonotype: Its cognate antigen has yet to be identified. Base qualities are missing; no much larger clone stands one base away.

The library was generated by RT-PCR. TCRdb lists the instrument as Illumina HiSeq 2500. TCRdb redid the processing of the public reads, applying fastp at Q25 and MiXCR, and retained in-frame beta chains. Rows with a matching CDR3 protein are joined into one entry that keeps the most common DNA and genes. The table for this sample lists 400,000 to 650,000 distinct CDR3 sequences; less than 7.5% of them were counted only once. The ten largest make up roughly 13% of the sample. Broad study findings and their caveats: The authors proposed that each seasonal influenza vaccination may bring in only a limited number of new T cells.

Source: PBMCs from blood, taken around 25 months after vaccination. The source of this sequence is a man aged 45 to 75 who received an inactivated influenza vaccine. Donor details come from another sample of the same person, matched by shared clones.

The DNA reads as follows: TGCAGTGCTACACTAGCTGGGTCCTCCACCGGGGAGCTGTTTTTT. Its product reads: CSATLAGSSTGELFF. This receptor chain uses TRBV20-1 and TRBJ2-2; matching of 6 bases hints at TRBD2 as the D gene. The CDR3 spans 15 residues, from the cysteine through the phenylalanine. The sequence is cut down to CDR3 DNA, 45 bases in frame from base 1. V and J lose 4 bases and 4 bases, and a span of 16 bases separates them. The germline V gene (reference sequence) sets CDR1 to DFQATT and CDR2 to SNEGSKA.